These 10 T cell receptor beta chains came from one sample sequenced in a study of shared clonotypes between healthy human individuals. Sequenced by immunoSEQ multiplex PCR; TCRdb stores in-frame clones only, minus some. This sample has around 2.5 million clones, with more than 85% found just once. Specimen: naive CD4+ T cells from PBMCs. As for subset: CD45RA+ positively selected. Every receptor here comes from a man aged 18 to 29 in good health. Some clones in this sample may be carry-over from other donors' samples.

This chain links TRBV19 with TRBJ2-1; a possible D gene is TRBD1 (6 bases). V lost 3 bases to trimming and J lost 7 bases, with 19 bases between them. Germline values: CDR1 LNHDA, CDR2 SQIVND (reference sequence). The CDR3 is 16 amino acids. The CDR3 nucleotides read TGTGCCAGTAGTATGGTGGGGGACACTCGTGAAAATGAGCAGTTCTTC. Amino acids: CASSMVGDTRENEQFF.

This chain uses TRBV29-1 with TRBJ2-3; unclear D gene. The V gene's germline CDR1 is SQVTM and CDR2 ANQGSEA. The CDR3 is made up of 13 amino acids. Trimming left V 5 bases short and J 0 bases short, with 9 bases between. The CDR3 loop is CSVIQKSTDTQYF. Here the CDR3 DNA reads TGCAGCGTTATCCAGAAAAGCACAGATACGCAGTATTTT.

The V gene is TRBV7-2, the J gene TRBJ2-1, with TRBD2 matching over 9 bases. With 2 bases clipped from V and 8 bases from J, the junction kept 7 bases outside the gene matches. CDR1 is SGHTA and CDR2 is FQGNSA in the germline V gene. This CDR3 region has 15 residues. CDR3 DNA sequence: TGTGCCAGCAGCTTATCCCGTCTAGCGGGATATGAGCAGTTCTTC. This gives the protein CASSLSRLAGYEQFF.

The gene calls are TRBV28 and TRBJ2-3, with TRBD2 identical over 14 bases. Germline trimming cut 4 bases from V and 5 bases from J; bases unmatched to any gene: 8. Germline values: CDR1 MDHEN, CDR2 SYDVKM. The CDR3 sequence is 17 residues long. The CDR3 region is CASSSAGTSGRIDTQYF. In DNA, the CDR3 is TGTGCCAGCAGTTCTGCCGGGACTAGCGGGAGAATAGATACGCAGTATTTT.

The CDR3 loop reads CATSRKTGYEQYF. The CDR3 DNA follows: TGTGCCACCAGCAGAAAGACAGGCTACGAGCAGTACTTC. V is TRBV15 and J is TRBJ2-7; a possible D gene is TRBD1 (6 bases). Germline V gene sequence: CDR1 LNHNV, CDR2 YYDKDF (reference sequence). Trimming took off 2 bases at V and 3 bases at J, with 8 bases between the two ends. CDR3 size: 13 residues.

The V gene is TRBV9, the J gene TRBJ2-7; 7 bases match TRBD1. Unmatched junction bases numbered 9, after V lost 3 bases and J lost 3 bases. The CDR3 extends over 15 amino acids. Germline CDR1 is SGDLS and CDR2 is YYNGEE. DNA of the CDR3: TGTGCCAGCAGCGCACTGGGGACAGCTGACTACGAGCAGTACTTC. It is translated as CASSALGTADYEQYF.

The chain links TRBV7-9 to TRBJ1-4; D not resolved. Germline CDR1 and CDR2: SEHNR and FQNEAQ (reference sequence). This CDR3 spans 16 amino acids. Trimming removed 5 bases at V and 1 base at J, with 14 bases between. The CDR3 spells CASSGIRSRTNEKLFF. The CDR3 DNA follows: TGTGCCAGCAGCGGAATTAGGAGCAGAACTAATGAAAAACTGTTTTTT.

The V gene is TRBV11-3, the J gene TRBJ2-2; 7 nucleotides agree with TRBD1. Germline CDR1 reads SGHNT; CDR2 reads YENEEA. J lost 3 bases, V lost 5 bases, and 6 bases had no gene match. This CDR3 is built from 15 residues. As DNA, the CDR3 is TGTGCCAGCAGCGGACCCGGGACAGACACCGGGGAGCTGTTTTTT. Protein product: CASSGPGTDTGELFF.

The chain joins TRBV10-3 to TRBJ1-5; 8 bases are shared with TRBD1. V shed 3 bases, J shed 1 base, and the junction held 5 bases outside the gene matches. Germline assignment: CDR1 ENHRY and CDR2 SYGVKD. The CDR3 spans 16 residues. As DNA, the CDR3 is TGTGCCATCAGTGACCAGGGGGCGCCGAGCAATCAGCCCCAGCATTTT. The encoded protein is CAISDQGAPSNQPQHF.

The chain uses TRBV7-8 and TRBJ2-5; perhaps TRBD2 as D (7 bases). Per germline, CDR1 SGHVS and CDR2 FQNEAQ. The CDR3 runs 15 residues. Trimming cost V 4 bases and J 5 bases, with 17 bases left between them. The CDR3 region is CASSSLWGGTETQYF. The CDR3 DNA follows: TGTGCCAGCAGCTCACTGTGGGGGGGCACCGAGACCCAGTACTTC.